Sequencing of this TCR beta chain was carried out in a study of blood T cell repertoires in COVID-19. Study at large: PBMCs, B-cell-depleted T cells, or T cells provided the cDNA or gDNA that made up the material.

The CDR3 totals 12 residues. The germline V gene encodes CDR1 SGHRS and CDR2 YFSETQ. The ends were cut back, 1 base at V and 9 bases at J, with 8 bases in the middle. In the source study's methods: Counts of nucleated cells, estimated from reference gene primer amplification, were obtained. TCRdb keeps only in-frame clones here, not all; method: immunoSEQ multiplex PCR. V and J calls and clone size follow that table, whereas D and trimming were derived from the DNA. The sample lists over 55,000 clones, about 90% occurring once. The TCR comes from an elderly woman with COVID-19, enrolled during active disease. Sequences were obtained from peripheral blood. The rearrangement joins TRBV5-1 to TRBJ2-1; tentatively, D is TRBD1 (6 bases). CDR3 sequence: CASSLTGFEQFF. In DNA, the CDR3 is TGCGCCAGCAGCTTGACAGGGTTTGAGCAGTTCTTC.